This TCR beta chain was identified in a study of graft-versus-host responses after intestinal transplantation. Broader study findings: Some GvH clones were seen earlier in gut or blood, suggesting intestinal origin.

The CDR3 length is 16 residues. V dropped 1 base and J dropped 3; count of bases not matched to a gene: 6. CDR1 is MGHRA, CDR2 YSYEKL, per germline. TCRdb keeps only in-frame clones here, not all; method: immunoSEQ multiplex PCR. The repertoire has approximately 70,000 clones, 80% to 90% of them found once; the top ten carry nearly 2.5%. Concerning this clone itself: Its specificity is not known.

The chain couples TRBV4-1 to TRBJ2-7; 10 nucleotides line up with TRBD2. Source: unstimulated CD8+ T cells sorted from spleen or lymph node cells, taken before intestinal transplant. The receptor was isolated from a human donor who received an intestinal transplant. CDR3 in DNA: TGCGCCAGCAGCCAAGGCTCTAGCGGGGGAAACTACGAGCAGTACTTC. Its protein is CASSQGSSGGNYEQYF.